The TCR beta chain under discussion was sequenced for a study of CD8+ T cells in alopecia areata. Study summary: Tofacitinib administration persisted for 6 to 18 months, succeeded by 6 months off drug.

The CDR3 is 14 amino acids. Germline CDR1 reads ENHRY; CDR2 reads SYGVKD. V trimming: 6 bases; J trimming: 6 bases; junction bases outside the gene matches: 6. Treatment here: oral pan-JAK inhibitor, 5-10 mg twice daily. Isolation of CD4+ and CD8+ T cells from PBMCs was achieved by sorting. Once RNA had been extracted, it was reverse transcribed into cDNA to act as the sequencing template. Clones were read by immunoSEQ multiplex PCR, and TCRdb kept only the in-frame ones, dropping some. Counted here are about 160,000 clones, roughly 60% occurring once; the ten biggest clones make up 14%. This sequence originates from a human donor with alopecia areata. The genes are TRBV10-3 and TRBJ2-7, with 12 bases that match TRBD2. Specimen: CD4+ T cells sorted from blood, collected at week 24, from a patient treated with tofacitinib. CDR3 protein: CAIRPKTSGGEQYF. In DNA form, the CDR3 reads TGTGCCATCAGACCAAAGACTAGCGGGGGCGAGCAGTACTTC.